This entry lists 27 T cell receptor beta chains sequenced from one sample in a study of blood T cells in healthy people across ages (dated by TCRdb to between 2014 and 2016). The method behind the library was 5' RACE. Sequencer: Illumina HiSeq 2500. A second PCR of roughly 7 to 12 cycles was run with a J-beta primer mix and a sample-barcoded 5' primer. The public reads were run again by TCRdb, first through fastp at Q25 and then through MiXCR, and only productive beta chains were kept. Duplicate CDR3 protein sequences are folded into a single record with the most common DNA and genes. Counted in this sample were roughly 1,800,000 distinct CDR3 sequences; 49% of them appeared once. The ten biggest clones cover around 2.1% of the sample. The source material was blood. These receptors were obtained from a woman aged 35 to 49 in good health.

This chain links TRBV7-2 with TRBJ2-5, with D unresolved. This CDR3 has 15 amino acids. Germline CDR1 reads SGHTA; CDR2 reads FQGNSA. The V end was cut by 0 bases, the J end by 4 bases, with 12 bases between. CDR3 DNA sequence: TGTGCCAGCAGCTTAGCGGCAGAACGGCGAGAGACCCAGTACTTC. Its protein is CASSLAAERRETQYF.

This clonotype was seen more than once but under ten times. The chain links TRBV4-1 to TRBJ2-7; possible D gene TRBD1, 5 bases. This CDR3 spans 14 amino acids. Germline V gene lookup returns CDR1 MGHRA and CDR2 YSYEKL. Trimming cost V 2 bases and J 1 base, with 9 bases left between them. The CDR3 DNA sequence: TGCGCCAGCAGCCAATACAGGAGTTCCTACGAGCAGTACTTC. Residues: CASSQYRSSYEQYF.

This clonotype was seen only a few times. The chain employs TRBV6-1 and TRBJ2-5; 9 bases are shared with TRBD1. The J call may be incorrect, as the DNA end agrees better with TRBJ2-7. The CDR3 has 15 residues. Germline values: CDR1 MNHNS, CDR2 SASEGT. CDR3: CASSEPPGQGYEQYF. Here the CDR3 DNA reads TGTGCCAGCAGTGAACCACCGGGACAGGGTTACGAGCAGTACTTC.

This chain links TRBV27 with TRBJ1-1, with 10 bases that match TRBD1. V was clipped by 5 bases and J by 0 bases; unmatched bases: 9. This CDR3 spans 17 amino acids. Per the germline V gene, CDR1 is MNHEY and CDR2 is SMNVEV (reference sequence). The CDR3 nucleotides are TGTGCCAGCAGTACACAACGACAGGGGGCTATGAACACTGAAGCTTTCTTT. Its protein is CASSTQRQGAMNTEAFF.

The chain links TRBV20-1 to TRBJ2-5, with 7 bases fitting TRBD2. Germline CDR1 is DFQATT and CDR2 is SNEGSKA (reference sequence). The CDR3 is made up of 16 amino acids. The junction had 15 bases not matched to a gene; V was cut back by 3 bases and J by 5 bases. CDR3: CSASEGNSGPPETQYF. The CDR3, as DNA: TGCAGTGCTAGCGAGGGGAATAGCGGGCCCCCGGAGACCCAGTACTTC.

The J gene is TRBJ1-1, the V gene TRBV5-1; D possibly corresponds to TRBD1 (5 bases). This CDR3 is built from 14 residues. From germline, CDR1 is SGHRS and CDR2 YFSETQ. V was trimmed by 1 base and J by 7 bases, leaving 14 bases between them. The CDR3 sequence: CASSLTTPRGEAFF. The CDR3 coding sequence is TGCGCCAGCAGCTTGACCACACCGAGGGGTGAAGCTTTCTTT. Complete variable domain (other parts from reference TRBV5-1 and TRBJ1-1): KAGVTQTPRYLIKTRGQQVTLSCSPISGHRSVSWYQQTPGQGLQFLFEYFSETQRNKGNFPGRFSGRQFSNSRSEMNVSTLELGDSALYLCASSLTTPRGEAFFGQGTRLTVV.

This chain connects TRBV12-3 or TRBV12-4 to TRBJ2-7; tentatively, D is TRBD1 (6 bases). This CDR3 is 14 amino acids long. With 5 bases removed from V and 2 bases from J, the gap between germline ends came to 13 bases. CDR3 sequence (DNA): TGTGCCAGCAGTCCACGCAGGGGAACCTACGAGCAGTACTTC. It yields the protein CASSPRRGTYEQYF.

The V and J genes are TRBV5-6 and TRBJ2-3; perhaps TRBD1 as D (6 bases). Germline CDR1 reads SGHDT; CDR2 reads YYEEEE. V shed 5 bases and J shed 2 bases, with 15 bases lying between them. The CDR3 sequence is 15 residues long. CDR3 protein: CASSYRVGATDTQYF. The CDR3 region has the DNA TGTGCCAGCAGTTACAGGGTAGGGGCCACAGATACGCAGTATTTT.

The V gene is TRBV11-2, the J gene TRBJ2-5, with 7 nucleotides matching TRBD2. Per germline, CDR1 SGHAT and CDR2 FQNNGV. The V and J ends lost 4 bases and 2 bases, in that order; junction bases with no gene match: 4. The CDR3 is made up of 14 amino acids. This CDR3 reads CASSSLAEQETQYF. Here the CDR3 DNA reads TGTGCCAGCAGCTCGCTAGCGGAGCAAGAGACCCAGTACTTC.

The chain combines TRBV5-6 with TRBJ1-4; tentative D call: TRBD1 (6 bases). Germline V gene data show CDR1 as SGHDT and CDR2 as YYEEEE. The CDR3 is 16 amino acids. Deletions cut 4 bases from V and 0 bases from J, with 13 bases between. The CDR3 spells CASSLARQATNEKLFF. Here the CDR3 DNA reads TGTGCCAGCAGCCTGGCTAGACAGGCAACTAATGAAAAACTGTTTTTT.

The chain recombines TRBV5-1 with TRBJ2-3; TRBD2 matches 7 bases. The germline gives CDR1 SGHRS, CDR2 YFSETQ. The CDR3 contains 16 residues. V lost 4 bases to trimming and J lost 6 bases; unmatched junction nucleotides: 14. In DNA, the CDR3 is TGCGCCAGCAGCCAGGACGGGACCGGGACTATGGATACGCAGTATTTT. Its protein is CASSQDGTGTMDTQYF.

This clonotype was detected a few times. This sequence joins TRBV4-2 and TRBJ2-6, with TRBD1 identical over 10 bases. V trimming: 4 bases; J trimming: 2 bases; junction bases outside the gene matches: 8. This CDR3 contains 18 residues. The germline V gene has CDR1 LGHNA and CDR2 YNFKEQ. CDR3 in DNA: TGTGCCAGCAGCCCCCGGGACAGGGGTTCCCCTGGGGCCAACGTCCTGACTTTC. This gives the protein CASSPRDRGSPGANVLTF.

This clonotype appeared a few times. As DNA, the CDR3 is TGTGCCAGCAGTTTAACTAGCGGCACGTCGGAACAGTACTTC. It codes for CASSLTSGTSEQYF. The chain couples TRBV28 to TRBJ2-5, with 8 bases identical to TRBD2. The V gene end was trimmed by 2 bases and the J gene end by 11 bases; junction bases not matched to a gene: 10. Germline values: CDR1 MDHEN, CDR2 SYDVKM. This CDR3 region has 14 residues.

The rearrangement uses TRBV5-6 and TRBJ2-7; TRBD1 agrees at 7 bases. Germline trimming cut 4 bases from V and 1 base from J; bases unmatched to any gene: 5. The CDR3 consists of 14 residues. CDR1 and CDR2 (germline): SGHDT, YYEEEE. The CDR3 DNA reads as TGTGCCAGCAGCGCATGGACAGGTTCCTACGAGCAGTACTTC. This translates into CASSAWTGSYEQYF.

As concerns this clonotype: This sequence may be a read error, since a much larger clone differs from it by one base. The chain recombines TRBV5-1 with TRBJ2-4; TRBD2 agrees at 8 bases. Germline V CDR1 and CDR2: SGHRS, YFSETQ. Trimming removed 0 bases from V and 3 bases from J; junction bases left unmatched: 2. The CDR3 is 15 amino acids. Here the CDR3 DNA reads TGCGCCAGCAGCTTGGACGGGGGGGTCAAAAACATTCAGTACTTC. Residues: CASSLDGGVKNIQYF.

This rearrangement joins TRBV29-1 to TRBJ1-4; TRBD1 matches at 7 bases. Germline V gives CDR1 SQVTM, CDR2 ANQGSEA. The V and J ends lost 7 bases and 8 bases, in that order; junction bases with no gene match: 10. CDR3 length: 13 amino acids. The CDR3 sequence: CSGSTGREEKLFF. The CDR3 DNA follows: TGCAGCGGATCGACAGGGCGGGAGGAAAAACTGTTTTTT.

The chain links TRBV24-1 to TRBJ2-1, with 10 bases that match TRBD1. The CDR3 is 16 residues long. V was pared by 3 bases and J by 6 bases, with 7 bases of the junction left unmatched. Per germline, CDR1 KGHDR and CDR2 SFDVKD. The CDR3 spells CATSDPGTGVLNEQFF. The DNA for the CDR3 is TGTGCCACCAGTGATCCCGGGACAGGGGTCCTCAATGAGCAGTTCTTC.

CDR3 sequence: CASRNPPLWSPLHF. CDR3 DNA: TGTGCCAGCAGAAACCCACCTCTATGGTCACCCCTCCACTTT. This chain links TRBV28 with TRBJ1-6; D ambiguous. Germline CDR1 reads MDHEN; CDR2 reads SYDVKM. The length of the CDR3 is 14 residues. The ends were cut back, 6 bases at V and 10 bases at J, with 16 bases in the middle.

The chain links TRBV27 to TRBJ2-3; D may be TRBD1 (5 bases). The V end was cut by 5 bases, the J end by 6 bases, with 21 bases between. Germline V gene data show CDR1 as MNHEY and CDR2 as SMNVEV (reference sequence). CDR3 length equals 16 residues. The CDR3 DNA is TGTGCCAGCAGTCCTACTCAGGGCGGAGTAGGGGATACGCAGTATTTT. Translated, it gives CASSPTQGGVGDTQYF.

This clonotype was detected only a few times. The rearrangement joins TRBV6-2 or TRBV6-3 to TRBJ2-7; maybe TRBD2 (5 bases). Germline V gene data show CDR1 as MNHEY and CDR2 as SVGEGT. Trimming cost V 6 bases and J 5 bases, with 11 bases left between them. The CDR3 runs 12 residues. CDR3 in amino acids: CASRPNGNEQYF. The CDR3 coding sequence is TGTGCCAGCAGACCGAACGGGAACGAGCAGTACTTC.

The chain employs TRBV25-1 and TRBJ1-6; 8 bases match TRBD1. This CDR3 has 16 amino acids. V was pared by 6 bases and J by 8 bases, with 12 bases of the junction left unmatched. Germline V CDR1 and CDR2: MGHDK, SYGVNS. This chain's CDR3 is CASSLSRTGLDSPLHF. The CDR3 nucleotides read TGTGCCAGCAGCCTGTCGCGGACAGGGTTGGATTCACCCCTCCACTTT.

The table lists this clonotype with a few counts. The chain has TRBV29-1 and TRBJ1-2; D is ambiguous. Germline V gene sequence: CDR1 SQVTM, CDR2 ANQGSEA. The CDR3 sequence is 13 residues long. The V and J ends lost 5 bases and 0 bases respectively, with 10 bases between them. The DNA of the CDR3 is TGCAGCGTTCGTCCCCCCGCTAACTATGGCTACACCTTC. Translated: CSVRPPANYGYTF.

The V call is TRBV6-5, the J call TRBJ1-4; D call uncertain. V lost 5 bases and J 7 bases, leaving 14 bases between the germline ends. The CDR3 has 14 amino acids. CDR1 and CDR2 from the germline V gene are MNHEY and SVGAGI. CDR3 in DNA: TGTGCCAGCAGTCGAGGACCTGTCTCTGAAAAACTGTTTTTT. Protein: CASSRGPVSEKLFF.

This clonotype was detected a few times. This chain links TRBV6-5 with TRBJ2-3; D perhaps matches TRBD1 (5 bases). The CDR3 has 14 amino acids. Germline V gives CDR1 MNHEY, CDR2 SVGAGI. The ends were cut back, 6 bases at V and 5 bases at J, with 15 bases in the middle. The CDR3 spells CASRRQLLKDTQYF. DNA of the CDR3: TGTGCCAGCAGAAGACAGCTTTTAAAAGATACGCAGTATTTT.

CDR3 protein: CASSPTGVPYEQYF. In nucleotides, the CDR3 is TGTGCCAGCAGTCCGACAGGGGTCCCCTACGAGCAGTACTTC. The chain joins TRBV28 to TRBJ2-7; 8 bases agree with TRBD1. J gave up 2 bases and V 5 bases, and 5 bases lay outside the gene matches. The V gene's germline CDR1 is MDHEN and CDR2 SYDVKM. This CDR3 has 14 amino acids.

V and J are TRBV20-1 and TRBJ2-1, with 7 positions matching TRBD2. The CDR3 is made up of 16 amino acids. Germline CDR1 reads DFQATT; CDR2 reads SNEGSKA (reference sequence). After removal of 1 base from V and 0 bases from J, the junction contained 6 bases not matched to a gene. Here the CDR3 reads CSARVLALSSYNEQFF. The CDR3 coding sequence is TGCAGTGCTAGAGTACTAGCGCTTAGCTCCTACAATGAGCAGTTCTTC.

This clonotype has just a few counts. This chain links TRBV21-1 with TRBJ2-3; no check of the table's D call, TRBD1, against the DNA was made. TRBV21-1 has pseudogene status. CDR3 length: 17 residues. The CDR3 protein is CASSKKAPGGGTDTQYF. The DNA for the CDR3 is TGTGCCAGCAGCAAAAAGGCGCCAGGGGGAGGTACAGATACGCAGTATTTT.